The next 23 T cell receptor beta chains were all read from a single sample in a study of human T cells and chemical hapten exposure (dated by TCRdb to the early 2020s). Library preparation employed 5' RACE. The sequencing machine was an Illumina MiSeq. The raw public data were reprocessed by TCRdb itself: fastp quality trimming at Q25, MiXCR clonotype calling, in-frame beta chains only. Rows with a matching CDR3 protein are joined into one entry that keeps the most common DNA and genes. This sample holds more than 75,000 distinct CDR3 sequences; approximately 16% were observed only once. The top ten constitute 6.5% to 7% of the sample. Total RNA was extracted from unfractionated whole blood that had been collected in Tempus Blood RNA tubes. Receptor source: a female donor in good health.

The V and J genes are TRBV29-1 and TRBJ2-2, with 7 nucleotides matching TRBD2. Germline V gene lookup returns CDR1 SQVTM and CDR2 ANQGSEA. The CDR3 runs to 12 residues. V shed 4 bases and J 8 bases; nucleotides not matched to a gene: 4. Here the CDR3 DNA reads TGCAGCGTTGGGGCTAGCGGTGGGGAGCTGTTTTTT. As protein: CSVGASGGELFF.

Only a few counts were recorded for this clonotype. V is TRBV27 and J is TRBJ1-6; TRBD1 matches at 11 bases. Germline V gene lookup returns CDR1 MNHEY and CDR2 SMNVEV (reference sequence). The CDR3 loop spans 15 amino acids. After removal of 1 base from V and 9 bases from J, the junction contained 2 bases not matched to a gene. CDR3 nucleotide sequence: TGTGCCAGCAGTTTATTAGGGACAGGGGGTTCACCCCTCCACTTT. It codes for CASSLLGTGGSPLHF.

The V and J genes are TRBV7-2 and TRBJ1-3; D perhaps matches TRBD1 (6 bases). Germline-derived CDR1 and CDR2 are SGHTA and FQGNSA. With 2 bases removed from V and 4 bases from J, the gap between germline ends came to 15 bases. This CDR3 has 16 amino acids. CDR3 loop: CASSLNQGPSGNTIYF. The CDR3 coding sequence is TGTGCCAGCAGCTTAAATCAGGGGCCTAGCGGAAACACCATATATTTT.

The genes are TRBV28 and TRBJ2-4, with TRBD1 matching over 8 bases. With 2 bases clipped from V and 0 bases from J, the junction kept 0 bases outside the gene matches. The germline gives CDR1 MDHEN, CDR2 SYDVKM. CDR3 length: 15 residues. CDR3 residues: CASSLTGGAKNIQYF. The CDR3 DNA reads TGTGCCAGCAGTTTAACAGGGGGAGCCAAAAACATTCAGTACTTC. Filled out from reference TRBV28 and TRBJ2-4, the complete variable domain reads DVKVTQSSRYLVKRTGEKVFLECVQDMDHENMFWYRQDPGLGLRLIYFSYDVKMKEKGDIPEGYSVSREKKERFSLILESASTNQTSMYLCASSLTGGAKNIQYFGAGTRLSVL.

This rearrangement joins TRBV5-1 to TRBJ1-1; no definite D call. This CDR3 region has 15 residues. Germline V gene lookup returns CDR1 SGHRS and CDR2 YFSETQ. V lost 5 bases to trimming and J lost 1 base, with 15 bases between them. The CDR3 protein is CASRNLPIQNTEAFF. The CDR3 nucleotides read TGCGCCAGCAGGAACCTACCCATTCAGAACACTGAAGCTTTCTTT.

The CDR3 protein is CSARGQPGQEYNEQFF. In DNA, the CDR3 is TGCAGTGCTAGGGGACAGCCTGGACAGGAGTACAATGAGCAGTTCTTC. This chain joins TRBV20-1 and TRBJ2-1, with 7 bases that match TRBD1. The germline V gene encodes CDR1 DFQATT and CDR2 SNEGSKA (reference sequence). V was pared by 3 bases and J by 4 bases, with 12 bases of the junction left unmatched. This CDR3 is built from 16 residues.

The V gene is TRBV28, the J gene TRBJ1-1; the match to TRBD1 covers 8 bases. V trimming: 2 bases; J trimming: 1 base; junction bases outside the gene matches: 6. CDR1 and CDR2 from the germline V gene are MDHEN and SYDVKM. This CDR3 contains 16 residues. The CDR3 DNA reads TGTGCCAGCAGTTTACGTCCCGGGACAGGGAACACTGAAGCTTTCTTT. Translation: CASSLRPGTGNTEAFF.

The chain couples TRBV2 to TRBJ1-3; tentatively, D is TRBD1 (6 bases). The CDR3 is made up of 14 amino acids. Germline values: CDR1 SNHLY, CDR2 FYNNEI. V shed 6 bases and J shed 0 bases, with 9 bases lying between them. This chain's CDR3 is CASRGQLSGNTIYF. The CDR3, as DNA: TGTGCCAGCAGGGGACAACTCTCTGGAAACACCATATATTTT.

V gene TRBV10-3 combines with J gene TRBJ2-2; 11 nucleotides align to TRBD2. The CDR3 extends over 15 amino acids. Germline CDR1 ENHRY, CDR2 SYGVKD. Trimming removed 7 bases from V and 1 base from J; junction bases left unmatched: 2. CDR3: CAIKTSGVNTGELFF. CDR3 in DNA: TGTGCCATCAAGACTAGCGGGGTGAACACCGGGGAGCTGTTTTTT.

This clonotype has more than one count but fewer than ten. The gene calls are TRBV29-1 and TRBJ1-2; D is perhaps TRBD1 (5 bases). Trimming cost V 6 bases and J 3 bases, with 14 bases left between them. From germline, CDR1 is SQVTM and CDR2 ANQGSEA. This CDR3 is 13 amino acids long. The CDR3: CSVTGTADYGYTF. CDR3 bases: TGCAGCGTGACCGGGACGGCCGACTATGGCTACACCTTC.

This clonotype has a handful of counts. CDR3 nucleotides: TGTGCCAGCAGCCGCCAGGGACTAGTCGGCACAGATACGCAGTATTTT. Translation: CASSRQGLVGTDTQYF. This sequence joins TRBV7-6 and TRBJ2-3; 8 bases are a match to TRBD2. With V trimmed by 5 bases and J by 1 base, 8 bases remained unmatched. This CDR3 spans 16 amino acids. The germline CDR1 and CDR2 sequences are SGHVS and FNYEAQ.

This clonotype was seen a handful of times. V usage is TRBV10-3 and J usage is TRBJ2-2, with D maybe TRBD1 (5 bases). The CDR3 loop spans 12 amino acids. V lost 5 bases, J lost 6 bases, and 7 bases lay in between. Germline V gene lookup returns CDR1 ENHRY and CDR2 SYGVKD. The CDR3 DNA reads as TGTGCCATCAGTAAGACAGCCGGGGAGCTGTTTTTT. Translation: CAISKTAGELFF.

V is TRBV7-2 and J is TRBJ1-1; possible D gene TRBD1, 5 bases. CDR3 length: 14 residues. Trimming removed 3 bases from V and 5 bases from J, with 13 bases in between. Germline CDR1 is SGHTA and CDR2 is FQGNSA. CDR3 region: CASSFLGEWTEAFF. DNA of the CDR3: TGTGCCAGCAGCTTCCTGGGGGAGTGGACTGAAGCTTTCTTT.

This clonotype showed up just a few times. The CDR3: CASSLIPAGTGDEKLFF. The CDR3 region has the DNA TGTGCCAGCAGTTTAATTCCCGCCGGGACAGGGGATGAAAAACTGTTTTTT. This rearrangement joins TRBV27 to TRBJ1-4; 10 bases agree with TRBD1. Germline CDR1 reads MNHEY; CDR2 reads SMNVEV (reference sequence). This CDR3 is built from 17 residues. Unmatched junction bases numbered 9, after V lost 2 bases and J lost 6 bases.

This clonotype was counted between two and nine times. The chain is built from TRBV5-1 and TRBJ2-7; no definite D call. Trimming left V 1 base short and J 3 bases short, with 8 bases between. The CDR3 has 13 residues. Germline V lookup: CDR1 SGHRS, CDR2 YFSETQ. The CDR3 region has the DNA TGCGCCAGCAGCTTGAAAAATAACTACGAGCAGTACTTC. This sequence encodes CASSLKNNYEQYF.

This clonotype was recorded many times. The chain recombines TRBV6-5 with TRBJ2-7; D is ambiguous. The CDR3 runs to 13 residues. V dropped 8 bases and J dropped 3 bases, with 14 bases sitting between them. CDR1 and CDR2 from the germline V gene are MNHEY and SVGAGI. This CDR3 is CASSTGIGYEQYF. The CDR3 DNA follows: TGTGCCAGCTCGACGGGTATAGGCTACGAGCAGTACTTC.

This clonotype was recorded a few times. The chain combines TRBV20-1 with TRBJ1-2; 8 bases fit TRBD1. This CDR3 contains 14 residues. The germline gives CDR1 DFQATT, CDR2 SNEGSKA (reference sequence). V dropped 0 bases and J dropped 6; count of bases not matched to a gene: 6. The DNA for the CDR3 is TGCAGTGCTAGAGATCCCGGGACAGGCGATGGCTACACCTTC. Translated, it gives CSARDPGTGDGYTF.

The chain carries TRBV4-2 and TRBJ2-3, with D hard to call. Per germline, CDR1 LGHNA and CDR2 YNFKEQ. Trimming stripped 0 bases from V and 2 bases from J, with 12 bases between. CDR3 length: 16 residues. The CDR3 spells CASSQDTKGPTDTQYF. The CDR3 nucleotides are TGTGCCAGCAGCCAAGATACGAAAGGGCCCACAGATACGCAGTATTTT.

This clonotype occurred a few times. V gene TRBV3-1 combines with J gene TRBJ2-7; no clear D gene. Germline V gene lookup returns CDR1 LGHDT and CDR2 YNNKEL (reference sequence). The CDR3 is 16 amino acids. V was pared by 0 bases and J by 2 bases, with 14 bases between. The CDR3 sequence is CASSQDFYTPAYEQYF. The CDR3 DNA reads TGTGCCAGCAGCCAAGATTTCTACACCCCCGCCTACGAGCAGTACTTC.

This clonotype was found a few times. The chain employs TRBV6-1 and TRBJ2-7; no reliable D call. Germline values: CDR1 MNHNS, CDR2 SASEGT. V shed 8 bases and J shed 7 bases, with 18 bases lying between them. The CDR3 runs to 13 residues. The chain's CDR3 is CASQENSFGEQYF. The CDR3 DNA follows: TGTGCCAGCCAAGAGAACTCGTTCGGGGAGCAGTACTTC.

The rearrangement joins TRBV20-1 to TRBJ2-1; D possibly matches TRBD1 or TRBD2 (5 bases each). Trimming shortened V by 6 bases and J by 0 bases, and 15 bases separated the two germline ends. Germline V gene sequence: CDR1 DFQATT, CDR2 SNEGSKA (reference sequence). CDR3 length: 15 amino acids. CDR3 sequence (DNA): TGCAGTGCCCCGGGACCTCCCAGCTCCTACAATGAGCAGTTCTTC. Its translation: CSAPGPPSSYNEQFF.

The J gene is TRBJ2-3, the V gene TRBV7-9; unclear D gene. This CDR3 has 14 residues. V lost 2 bases to trimming and J lost 1 base, with 7 bases between them. CDR1 and CDR2 from the germline V gene are SEHNR and FQNEAQ (reference sequence). The CDR3 spells CASSLRTGTDTQYF. The CDR3 DNA reads as TGTGCCAGCAGCTTAAGAACCGGCACAGATACGCAGTATTTT.

This chain links TRBV6-2 or TRBV6-3 with TRBJ2-1, with D tentatively TRBD2 (5 bases). The ends were cut back, 2 bases at V and 8 bases at J, with 13 bases in the middle. The CDR3 consists of 14 residues. Germline V gene data show CDR1 as MNHEY and CDR2 as SVGEGT. The CDR3 nucleotides are TGTGCCAGCAGTTACCCCTGGGCCGGGGATGAGCAGTTCTTC. This translates into CASSYPWAGDEQFF.